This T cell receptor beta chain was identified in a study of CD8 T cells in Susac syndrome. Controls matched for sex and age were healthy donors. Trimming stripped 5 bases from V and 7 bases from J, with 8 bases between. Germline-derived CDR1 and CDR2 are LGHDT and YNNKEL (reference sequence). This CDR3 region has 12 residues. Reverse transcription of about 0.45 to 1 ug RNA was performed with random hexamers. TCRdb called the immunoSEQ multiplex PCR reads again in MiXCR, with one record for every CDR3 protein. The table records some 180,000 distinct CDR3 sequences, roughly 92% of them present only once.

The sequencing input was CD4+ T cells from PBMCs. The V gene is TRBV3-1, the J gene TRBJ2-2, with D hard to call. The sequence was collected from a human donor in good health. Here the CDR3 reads CASSLSFGELFF. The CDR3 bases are TGTGCCAGCAGCTTGAGCTTCGGGGAGCTGTTTTTT.